A single sample gave rise to the 22 T cell receptor beta chains below, sequenced in a study of tumor-infiltrating lymphocytes in primary liver carcinoma. In addition to blood RNA drawn from unsorted whole blood, germline DNA was extracted. Reverse transcription of approximately 520 ng total RNA with a constant-region primer produced TCR beta cDNA. The TCR beta library was amplified through three nested multiplex PCR rounds in a modified ARM-PCR procedure. The first two PCR rounds, nine to ten cycles each, used TRBV1-TRBV30 forward primers and a C-beta reverse primer. TCRdb reprocessed the multiplex PCR reads via MiXCR and lists one record per CDR3 protein. The sample lists 310,000 or so distinct CDR3 sequences, around three fifths occurring once. The specimen sequenced was peripheral blood. These receptor sequences come from a woman aged 25 to 39 with primary liver carcinoma and hepatitis B virus infection.

The chain couples TRBV12-3 or TRBV12-4 to TRBJ2-4, with 8 nucleotides matching TRBD2. V dropped 4 bases and J dropped 4; count of bases not matched to a gene: 6. This CDR3 comprises 15 residues. The CDR3 DNA is TGTGCCAGCAGTTCCGGGACTAGAGGTAAAAACATTCAGTACTTC. Residues: CASSSGTRGKNIQYF.

This clonotype showed up just a few times. With a much larger clone just one base away, this may be a read error. The V and J genes are TRBV4-1 and TRBJ2-5, with D possibly TRBD1 on 5 matching bases. Germline CDR1 and CDR2: MGHRA and YSYEKL. This CDR3 spans 12 amino acids. The CDR3 DNA reads as TGCGCCAGCGGCCAAGATGGGGCAGCCAAGTACTTC. It codes for CASGQDGAAKYF.

The gene calls are TRBV12-3 or TRBV12-4 and TRBJ2-1; D tentatively reads TRBD1 or TRBD2 (5 bases each). Trimming shortened V by 8 bases and J by 9 bases, and 23 bases separated the two germline ends. This CDR3 region has 15 residues. The chain's CDR3 is CASGQPGRWGGEQFF. Written as DNA, the CDR3 is TGTGCCAGCGGTCAACCGGGACGGTGGGGTGGTGAGCAGTTCTTC.

This clonotype was counted a few times. At one of its ends the junction is not consistent with the germline gene, which may arise from a read error. The chain combines TRBV6-1 with TRBJ2-7; unclear D gene. The CDR3 is made up of 13 amino acids. Germline V CDR1 and CDR2: MNHNS, SASEGT. In DNA, the CDR3 is TGTGCCAGCAGCGAAGGTGGTTCCTACGAGCAGTACTTC. Its protein product is CASSEGGSYEQYF.

The sample holds many counts of this clonotype. The chain recombines TRBV30 with TRBJ2-5; no clear D gene. The V end lost 0 bases, the J end lost 5 bases, and 4 bases lay between the germline ends. CDR1 and CDR2 (germline): GTSNPN, SVGIG (reference sequence). The CDR3 spans 11 residues. The CDR3 is CAWSVVETQYF. In nucleotides, the CDR3 is TGTGCCTGGAGTGTTGTCGAGACCCAGTACTTC.

This chain connects TRBV24-1 to TRBJ2-2, with D possibly TRBD1 on 6 matching bases. Germline CDR1 reads KGHDR; CDR2 reads SFDVKD. The length of the CDR3 is 15 residues. Trimming pared 2 bases from V and 4 bases from J, leaving 10 bases between. CDR3 protein: CATSDSDSPTGELFF. CDR3 nucleotide sequence: TGTGCCACCAGTGATTCGGACAGTCCCACCGGGGAGCTGTTTTTT.

V and J are TRBV11-2 and TRBJ1-2; perhaps TRBD1 as D (6 bases). Germline lookup yields CDR1 SGHAT and CDR2 FQNNGV. V was clipped by 5 bases and J by 8 bases, with 15 bases between them. The CDR3 has 13 amino acids. The CDR3 DNA reads TGTGCCAGCAGCCGGGGACAAGGAGACGGCTACACCTTC. Its protein product is CASSRGQGDGYTF.

In its sample, this clonotype was seen many times. The chain employs TRBV29-1 and TRBJ2-5; 10 nucleotides agree with TRBD2. This CDR3 spans 17 amino acids. Germline CDR1 reads SQVTM; CDR2 reads ANQGSEA. V lost 2 bases to trimming and J lost 0 bases; unmatched junction nucleotides: 9. The CDR3 region is CSVEPFGTSEYQETQYF. In DNA form, the CDR3 reads TGCAGCGTTGAACCCTTCGGGACTAGCGAATACCAAGAGACCCAGTACTTC.

Comment on this clonotype: Sequence at one end of the junction differs from germline and may be a read error. The V gene is TRBV29-1, the J gene TRBJ2-7; 9 bases agree with TRBD2. The germline CDR1 and CDR2 sequences are SQVTM and ANQGSEA. The CDR3 length is 15 residues. CDR3: CSVEDPSGNSYEKYF. The CDR3 DNA follows: TGCAGCGTTGAGGACCCTAGCGGGAACTCCTACGAGAAGTACTTC.

This clonotype was seen ten or more times. The chain couples TRBV6-1 to TRBJ2-5; 8 bases fit TRBD2. The CDR3 has 14 residues. Trimming at V came to 5 bases and at J to 4 bases, leaving 6 bases not matched to a gene. Germline V gene sequence: CDR1 MNHNS, CDR2 SASEGT. The CDR3 sequence is CASSFSAGVETQYF. The CDR3 nucleotides are TGTGCCAGCAGTTTTTCAGCGGGAGTAGAGACCCAGTACTTC.

The chain combines TRBV30 with TRBJ2-1; D not resolved. Looked up from germline, CDR1 is GTSNPN and CDR2 is SVGIG (reference sequence). The germline V and J ends were trimmed by 1 base and 9 bases, with 10 bases remaining between them. The CDR3 is made up of 12 amino acids. CDR3 sequence (DNA): TGTGCCTGGAGTGATAGGTGGTCTGAGCAGTTCTTC. It is translated as CAWSDRWSEQFF.

A remark on this clonotype: Given a much more abundant clone one base away, this may be a read error. The chain uses TRBV12-3 or TRBV12-4 and TRBJ1-5; D is uncertain. This CDR3 spans 14 amino acids. The CDR3 DNA reads TGTGCCAGCAGTTTGAGGGCCACGAATCAGTCCCAGCATTTT. Its protein is CASSLRATNQSQHF.

This clonotype was picked up many times. This chain joins TRBV6-2 or TRBV6-3 and TRBJ2-2; 10 positions match TRBD2. CDR3 length: 17 residues. The trim removed 2 bases at V and 2 bases at J, leaving 5 bases unmatched. Germline V gene lookup returns CDR1 MNHEY and CDR2 SVGEGT. CDR3 protein: CASSYTWTSGNTGELFF. The CDR3 bases are TGTGCCAGCAGTTACACCTGGACTAGCGGAAACACCGGGGAGCTGTTTTTT.

V and J are TRBV7-9 and TRBJ2-2; 8 bases are a match to TRBD2. CDR3 length: 15 residues. V was clipped by 7 bases and J by 4 bases; unmatched bases: 8. Germline CDR1 and CDR2: SEHNR and FQNEAQ (reference sequence). The CDR3 loop reads CASKQTSVATGELFF. CDR3 nucleotide sequence: TGTGCCAGCAAGCAGACTAGCGTGGCCACCGGGGAGCTGTTTTTT.

This CDR3 reads CASSSTGNQETQYF. The CDR3, as DNA: TGTGCCAGCTCATCAACAGGAAATCAAGAGACCCAGTACTTC. This chain uses TRBV18 with TRBJ2-5; D might be TRBD1 (5 bases). Deletions cut 5 bases from V and 2 bases from J, with 12 bases between. Germline CDR1 reads KGHSH; CDR2 reads LQKENI. This CDR3 comprises 14 residues.

There are many counts of this clonotype. The chain has TRBV11-3 and TRBJ2-7; the match to TRBD1 covers 7 bases. After removal of 5 bases from V and 3 bases from J, the junction contained 7 bases not matched to a gene. Germline V gives CDR1 SGHNT, CDR2 YENEEA. CDR3 length: 14 amino acids. The CDR3 coding sequence is TGTGCCAGCAGCCCCCGGGACAGATTCTACGAGCAGTACTTC. It specifies CASSPRDRFYEQYF. Drawing the rest from reference TRBV11-3 and TRBJ2-7, the complete variable domain is EAGVVQSPRYKIIEKKQPVAFWCNPISGHNTLYWYLQNLGQGPELLIRYENEEAVDDSQLPKDRFSAERLKGVDSTLKIQPAELGDSAVYLCASSPRDRFYEQYFGPGTRLTVT.

This clonotype was observed at least ten times. This rearrangement joins TRBV11-2 to TRBJ1-4; the D is unclear. The CDR3 loop spans 12 amino acids. V was pared by 2 bases and J by 8 bases, with 6 bases between. CDR1 and CDR2 (germline): SGHAT, FQNNGV. The CDR3 reads CASSLLGEKLFF. CDR3 DNA sequence: TGTGCCAGCAGCTTATTGGGAGAAAAACTGTTTTTT.

This sequence joins TRBV5-6 and TRBJ1-2; D might be TRBD1 (5 bases). This CDR3 is built from 15 residues. Trimming took off 0 bases at V and 7 bases at J, with 16 bases between the two ends. Germline values: CDR1 SGHDT, CDR2 YYEEEE. DNA of the CDR3: TGTGCCAGCAGCTTGGGGGTCAGGGAGTACTGTGGCTACACCTTC. This encodes CASSLGVREYCGYTF.

Comments on this clonotype: A much bigger clone sits one base away, suggesting this may be a read error. This chain uses TRBV30 with TRBJ2-4; D gene ambiguous. In germline, CDR1 is GTSNPN, CDR2 SVGIG (reference sequence). V gave up 0 bases and J gave up 6 bases, with 9 bases separating them. This CDR3 is built from 13 residues. This chain's CDR3 is CAWSVRVVNIQYF. CDR3 bases: TGTGCCTGGAGTGTACGGGTGGTAAACATTCAGTACTTC.

For this clonotype: A read error may explain this, as a much larger clone is one base away. This chain joins TRBV12-3 or TRBV12-4 and TRBJ2-1; D remains unclear. This CDR3 is 10 amino acids long. CDR3 DNA sequence: TGTACCAGCAGTTTGGTTGAGCAGTTCTTC. Translation gives CTSSLVEQFF.

This clonotype was observed at least ten times. The DNA for the CDR3 is TGCGCCAGCAGCCCTCGACAGTCTTCTTATGGCTACACCTTC. Amino acid sequence: CASSPRQSSYGYTF. The chain carries TRBV4-3 and TRBJ1-2; maybe TRBD1 (5 bases). CDR1 is LGHNA, CDR2 YSLEER, per germline. This CDR3 is 14 amino acids long. Trimming pared 4 bases from V and 5 bases from J, leaving 14 bases between.

In this sample, this clonotype turned up a few times. The chain carries TRBV6-5 and TRBJ1-4, with 8 bases lining up with TRBD1. Germline V CDR1 and CDR2: MNHEY, SVGAGI. CDR3 length: 15 amino acids. Trimming at V came to 2 bases and at J to 3 bases, leaving 2 bases not matched to a gene. CDR3 coding DNA: TGTGCCAGCAGTTACAGGGACAGGCCTAATGAAAAACTGTTTTTT. Protein product: CASSYRDRPNEKLFF.